What follows are 20 T cell receptor beta chains derived from one specimen sequenced in a study of T cell responses to AZD1222 COVID-19 vaccine. TCRdb's copy holds only in-frame clones and misses some; the assay was immunoSEQ multiplex PCR. This sample has over 95,000 clones, with just over 90% found just once. This specimen was peripheral blood, taken 28 days after the second AZD1222 dose. The origin of the receptors is an adult who received the AZD1222 COVID-19 vaccine.

The CDR3: CASSPGGTGASEKLFF. CDR3 DNA sequence: TGTGCCAGCAGCCCAGGCGGGACAGGGGCTAGTGAAAAACTGTTTTTT. This chain uses TRBV28 with TRBJ1-4; 10 positions match TRBD1. CDR1 is MDHEN and CDR2 is SYDVKM in the germline V gene. CDR3 size: 16 residues. V shed 6 bases, J shed 7 bases, and the junction held 11 bases outside the gene matches.

The chain joins TRBV28 to TRBJ2-2, with 14 bases matching TRBD2. The germline V gene encodes CDR1 MDHEN and CDR2 SYDVKM. This CDR3 has 18 amino acids. Unmatched junction bases numbered 15, after V lost 8 bases and J lost 7 bases. DNA for the CDR3: TGTGCCAGCGGGCAATTGGGACTAGCGGGAGAGCGGGGCGGGGAGCTGTTTTTT. This sequence encodes CASGQLGLAGERGGELFF.

The chain uses TRBV7-6 and TRBJ2-7, with D maybe TRBD2 (5 bases). The CDR3 runs 15 residues. The germline V gene has CDR1 SGHVS and CDR2 FNYEAQ. Deletions cut 1 base from V and 3 bases from J, with 13 bases between. CDR3 loop: CASSLGAGKVYEQYF. CDR3 nucleotide sequence: TGTGCCAGCAGCTTAGGAGCCGGGAAGGTCTACGAGCAGTACTTC. The entire variable domain, with the rest obtained from reference TRBV7-6 and TRBJ2-7, is as follows: GAGVSQSPRYKVTKRGQDVALRCDPISGHVSLYWYRQALGQGPEFLTYFNYEAQQDKSGLPNDRFSAERPEGSISTLTIQRTEQRDSAMYRCASSLGAGKVYEQYFGPGTRLTVT.

V and J are TRBV6-1 and TRBJ1-2; D unresolved. V was shortened by 0 bases and J by 2 bases, with 13 bases between the two germline ends. Germline V gives CDR1 MNHNS, CDR2 SASEGT. The length of the CDR3 is 16 residues. The CDR3 nucleotides are TGTGCCAGCAGTGAAGCATGGCAGCTACTGAACTATGGCTACACCTTC. It specifies CASSEAWQLLNYGYTF.

The CDR3 sequence is CASSFFSSRDRESYEQYF. In DNA form, the CDR3 reads TGTGCCAGCAGTTTCTTCTCATCCCGGGACAGAGAGTCCTACGAGCAGTACTTC. V and J are TRBV28 and TRBJ2-7; 7 nucleotides match TRBD1. CDR3 length equals 18 residues. Germline V gives CDR1 MDHEN, CDR2 SYDVKM. V lost 3 bases, J lost 1 base, and 15 bases stayed unmatched.

J is TRBJ1-3 and V is TRBV19; 7 nucleotides align to TRBD1. The CDR3 totals 14 residues. CDR1 and CDR2 (germline): LNHDA, SQIVND (reference sequence). V was pared by 5 bases and J by 3 bases, with 4 bases of the junction left unmatched. CDR3 protein: CASSLTGFGNTIYF. DNA for the CDR3: TGTGCCAGTAGTTTGACAGGGTTTGGAAACACCATATATTTT.

The rearrangement uses TRBV2 and TRBJ2-6; TRBD1 is a possible D gene (6 bases). Germline values: CDR1 SNHLY, CDR2 FYNNEI. The V end was cut by 5 bases, the J end by 1 base, with 12 bases between. This CDR3 contains 16 residues. CDR3 loop: CASSPGTGSGANVLTF. DNA of the CDR3: TGTGCCAGCAGTCCCGGAACAGGGTCTGGGGCCAACGTCCTGACTTTC.

V gene TRBV28 combines with J gene TRBJ1-2; D might be TRBD1 (6 bases). CDR3 size: 13 residues. Trimming shortened V by 4 bases and J by 7 bases, and 13 bases separated the two germline ends. CDR1 is MDHEN, CDR2 SYDVKM, per germline. CDR3 sequence: CASSSHDRSGYTF. For the CDR3, the DNA is TGTGCCAGCAGTTCACACGACAGGTCTGGCTACACCTTC.

J is TRBJ2-1 and V is TRBV15; either TRBD1 or TRBD2 may fit D (6 bases each). The V end lost 3 bases, the J end lost 5 bases, and 14 bases lay between the germline ends. The CDR3 covers 15 residues. From germline, CDR1 is LNHNV and CDR2 YYDKDF (reference sequence). This CDR3 reads CATSRGPGGHNEQFF. In DNA form, the CDR3 reads TGTGCCACCAGCAGGGGACCCGGGGGCCACAATGAGCAGTTCTTC. The full variable domain, completed using reference TRBV15 and TRBJ2-1, is DAMVIQNPRYQVTQFGKPVTLSCSQTLNHNVMYWYQQKSSQAPKLLFHYYDKDFNNEADTPDNFQSRRPNTSFCFLDIRSPGLGDTAMYLCATSRGPGGHNEQFFGPGTRLTVL.

The V call is TRBV11-2, the J call TRBJ2-7; 7 bases agree with TRBD1. CDR1 is SGHAT and CDR2 is FQNNGV in the germline V gene. There are 16 residues in the CDR3. The ends lost 3 bases at V and 1 base at J; junction bases unmatched: 9. CDR3 nucleotide sequence: TGTGCCAGCAGCTTGTACAGGGGTTCGGGGTCCTACGAGCAGTACTTC. This translates into CASSLYRGSGSYEQYF.

This chain links TRBV10-3 with TRBJ1-5; 7 bases map to TRBD1. J lost 2 bases, V lost 0 bases, and 7 bases had no gene match. Per the germline V gene, CDR1 is ENHRY and CDR2 is SYGVKD. CDR3 length: 17 amino acids. The CDR3 DNA reads TGTGCCATCAGTGAGTCGACTCAGGGGGGGGGCAATCAGCCCCAGCATTTT. The encoded protein is CAISESTQGGGNQPQHF.

This chain uses TRBV7-9 with TRBJ2-6; D gene unclear. The V end was cut by 3 bases, the J end by 0 bases, with 3 bases between. The CDR3 is made up of 14 amino acids. The germline V gene has CDR1 SEHNR and CDR2 FQNEAQ (reference sequence). The CDR3 region has the DNA TGTGCCAGCAGCTTTTACTCTGGGGCCAACGTCCTGACTTTC. Translated: CASSFYSGANVLTF.

The chain links TRBV3-1 (or the pseudogene TRBV3-2) to TRBJ2-1, with 10 positions matching TRBD2. From germline, CDR1 is LGHDT and CDR2 YNNKEL (reference sequence). The CDR3 extends over 19 amino acids. V shed 0 bases and J 0 bases; nucleotides not matched to a gene: 8. CDR3 region: CASSQDETAGGGSYNEQFF. Here the CDR3 DNA reads TGTGCCAGCAGCCAAGATGAAACAGCGGGAGGGGGCTCCTACAATGAGCAGTTCTTC.

The chain couples TRBV10-3 to TRBJ2-1; 12 bases are a match to TRBD1. This CDR3 spans 15 amino acids. The J segment lost 8 bases and the V segment lost 8 bases, leaving 10 bases of the junction unmatched. CDR1 and CDR2 (germline): ENHRY, SYGVKD. The CDR3 DNA sequence: TGTGCCATCGCCGGGACAGGGGGCCCTATGGATGAGCAGTTCTTC. Translated, it gives CAIAGTGGPMDEQFF.

The table lists this clone with a few counts. The chain links TRBV5-1 to TRBJ2-2; 7 positions match TRBD1. From germline, CDR1 is SGHRS and CDR2 YFSETQ. Unmatched junction bases numbered 10, after V lost 0 bases and J lost 5 bases. The CDR3 loop spans 17 amino acids. DNA of the CDR3: TGCGCCAGCAGCTTGGCGCGACAGGGTATTGGTACCGGGGAGCTGTTTTTT. Encoded protein: CASSLARQGIGTGELFF.

J is TRBJ2-5 and V is TRBV12-3 or TRBV12-4; maybe TRBD2 (6 bases). V was trimmed by 6 bases and J by 4 bases, leaving 9 bases between them. The CDR3 runs to 12 residues. For the CDR3, the DNA is TGTGCCAGCAGCCGGGACTTAGAGACCCAGTACTTC. It is translated as CASSRDLETQYF.

J is TRBJ2-2 and V is TRBV7-7, with D unresolved. Germline V CDR1 and CDR2: SSHAT, FNYEAQ (reference sequence). The V gene lost 6 bases and the J gene lost 1 base, with 9 bases spanning the gap. The CDR3 spans 14 residues. CDR3 loop: CASRVTENTGELFF. Written as DNA, the CDR3 is TGTGCCAGCAGAGTTACAGAGAACACCGGGGAGCTGTTTTTT.

The chain has TRBV5-1 and TRBJ2-2, with TRBD2 matching 13 bases. This CDR3 is built from 15 residues. Trimming removed 4 bases from V and 6 bases from J; junction bases left unmatched: 3. Germline lookup yields CDR1 SGHRS and CDR2 YFSETQ. The CDR3 loop is CASSTSGRASGELFF. The CDR3 coding sequence is TGCGCCAGCAGCACTAGCGGGAGGGCTTCCGGGGAGCTGTTTTTT. The full variable domain, rest sourced from reference TRBV5-1 and TRBJ2-2, is KAGVTQTPRYLIKTRGQQVTLSCSPISGHRSVSWYQQTPGQGLQFLFEYFSETQRNKGNFPGRFSGRQFSNSRSEMNVSTLELGDSALYLCASSTSGRASGELFFGEGSRLTVL.

The rearrangement joins TRBV6-1 to TRBJ1-2; 7 bases are shared with TRBD1. The CDR3 spans 15 residues. V was pared by 1 base and J by 4 bases, with 6 bases of the junction left unmatched. Germline V CDR1 and CDR2: MNHNS, SASEGT. DNA for the CDR3: TGTGCCAGCAGTGAAGACCCGACAGGGAGCTATGGCTACACCTTC. It translates to CASSEDPTGSYGYTF.

The chain recombines TRBV7-9 with TRBJ1-4, with D tentatively TRBD1 (5 bases). CDR1 and CDR2 from the germline V gene are SEHNR and FQNEAQ (reference sequence). The CDR3 loop spans 14 amino acids. The V and J ends lost 5 bases and 5 bases respectively, with 12 bases between them. This CDR3 is CASSEGRANEKLFF. In DNA form, the CDR3 reads TGTGCCAGCAGCGAGGGGAGGGCAAATGAAAAACTGTTTTTT.